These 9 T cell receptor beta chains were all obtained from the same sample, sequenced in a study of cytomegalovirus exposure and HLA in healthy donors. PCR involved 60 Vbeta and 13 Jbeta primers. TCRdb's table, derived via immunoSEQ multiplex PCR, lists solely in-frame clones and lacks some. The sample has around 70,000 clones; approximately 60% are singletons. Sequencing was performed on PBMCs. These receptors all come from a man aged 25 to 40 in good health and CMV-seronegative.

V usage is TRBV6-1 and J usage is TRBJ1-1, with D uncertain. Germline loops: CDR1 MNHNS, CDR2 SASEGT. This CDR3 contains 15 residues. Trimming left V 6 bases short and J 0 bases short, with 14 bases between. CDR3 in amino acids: CASRSGRHVNTEAFF. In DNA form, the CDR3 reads TGTGCCAGCAGATCCGGTAGACACGTGAACACTGAAGCTTTCTTT.

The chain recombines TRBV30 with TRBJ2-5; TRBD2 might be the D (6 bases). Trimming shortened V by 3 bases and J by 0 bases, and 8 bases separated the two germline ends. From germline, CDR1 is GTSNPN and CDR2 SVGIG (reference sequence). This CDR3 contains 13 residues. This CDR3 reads CAWSGGYQETQYF. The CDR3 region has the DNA TGTGCCTGGAGCGGAGGGTACCAAGAGACCCAGTACTTC.

The CDR3 protein is CASTRGQGESPLHF. Written as DNA, the CDR3 is TGTGCCAGTACACGGGGACAGGGGGAATCACCCCTCCACTTT. The V and J genes are TRBV19 and TRBJ1-6, with 11 bases lining up with TRBD1. The ends lost 7 bases at V and 10 bases at J; junction bases unmatched: 6. CDR1 LNHDA and CDR2 SQIVND come from the germline V gene (reference sequence). CDR3 length: 14 amino acids. The variable domain in full, with the rest retrieved from reference TRBV19 and TRBJ1-6, is DGGITQSPKYLFRKEGQNVTLSCEQNLNHDAMYWYRQDPGQGLRLIYYSQIVNDFQKGDIAEGYSVSREKKESFPLTVTSAQKNPTAFYLCASTRGQGESPLHFGNGTRLTVT.

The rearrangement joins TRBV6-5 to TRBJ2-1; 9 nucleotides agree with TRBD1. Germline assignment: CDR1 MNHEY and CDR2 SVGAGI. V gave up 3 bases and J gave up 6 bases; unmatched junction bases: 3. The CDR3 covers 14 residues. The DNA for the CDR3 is TGTGCCAGCAGTTATGAGACAGGGGGCAATGAGCAGTTCTTC. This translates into CASSYETGGNEQFF.

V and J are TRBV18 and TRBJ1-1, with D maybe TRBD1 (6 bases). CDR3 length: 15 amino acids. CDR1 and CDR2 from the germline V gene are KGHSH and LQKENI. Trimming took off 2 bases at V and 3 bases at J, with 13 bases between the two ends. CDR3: CASSPATGRDTEAFF. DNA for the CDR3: TGTGCCAGCTCACCAGCAACAGGGAGGGACACTGAAGCTTTCTTT. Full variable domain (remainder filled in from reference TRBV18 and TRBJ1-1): NAGVMQNPRHLVRRRGQEARLRCSPMKGHSHVYWYRQLPEEGLKFMVYLQKENIIDESGMPKERFSAEFPKEGPSILRIQQVVRGDSAAYFCASSPATGRDTEAFFGQGTRLTVV.

Here the CDR3 reads CASSSLAGNTYEQYF. The CDR3 region has the DNA TGTGCCAGCAGCTCGTTAGCGGGGAACACCTACGAGCAGTACTTC. The V and J genes are TRBV5-4 and TRBJ2-7; 8 bases align to TRBD2. V was clipped by 3 bases and J by 2 bases; unmatched bases: 7. Germline-derived CDR1 and CDR2 are SGHNT and YYREEE (reference sequence). CDR3 size: 15 residues. The full variable domain, with the rest looked up from reference TRBV5-4 and TRBJ2-7, is ETGVTQSPTHLIKTRGQQVTLRCSSQSGHNTVSWYQQALGQGPQFIFQYYREEENGRGNFPPRFSGLQFPNYSSELNVNALELDDSALYLCASSSLAGNTYEQYFGPGTRLTVT.

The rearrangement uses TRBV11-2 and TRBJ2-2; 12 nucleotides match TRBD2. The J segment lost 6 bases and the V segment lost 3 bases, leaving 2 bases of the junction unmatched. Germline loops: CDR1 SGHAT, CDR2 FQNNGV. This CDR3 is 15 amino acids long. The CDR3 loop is CASSFSSGGAGELFF. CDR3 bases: TGTGCCAGCAGCTTTTCTAGCGGGGGGGCCGGGGAGCTGTTTTTT.

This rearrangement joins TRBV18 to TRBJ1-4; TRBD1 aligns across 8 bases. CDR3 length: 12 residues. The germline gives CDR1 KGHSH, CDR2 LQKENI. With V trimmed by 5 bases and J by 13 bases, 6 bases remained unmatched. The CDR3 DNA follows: TGTGCCAGCTCAAAGGACAGGGAAGGACTGTTTTTT. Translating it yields CASSKDREGLFF.

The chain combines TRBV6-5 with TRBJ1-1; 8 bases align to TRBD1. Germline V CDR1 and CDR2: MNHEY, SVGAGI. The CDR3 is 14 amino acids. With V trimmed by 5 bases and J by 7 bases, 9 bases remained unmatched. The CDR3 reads CASSTDRASHEAFF. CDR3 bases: TGTGCCAGCAGTACGGACAGGGCGAGTCATGAAGCTTTCTTT.